Shown below are 31 T cell receptor beta chains from a single sample sequenced in a study of blood T cell repertoires in COVID-19. Clones were read by immunoSEQ multiplex PCR, and TCRdb kept only the in-frame ones, dropping some. The sample contains about 110,000 clones, less than 75% of which appear only once. Sequences were obtained from peripheral blood. The origin of the receptors is a woman aged 60-70 years with acute or convalescent COVID-19.

This chain joins TRBV30 and TRBJ1-5; the D gene is possibly TRBD1 (5 bases). Germline CDR1 is GTSNPN and CDR2 is SVGIG (reference sequence). The CDR3 sequence is 13 residues long. Trimming cost V 2 bases and J 4 bases, with 9 bases left between them. This CDR3 is CAWSQQGNQPQHF. The CDR3 DNA reads as TGTGCCTGGAGTCAGCAGGGAAATCAGCCCCAGCATTTT.

The V call is TRBV19, the J call TRBJ1-5; D remains unclear. Germline loops: CDR1 LNHDA, CDR2 SQIVND (reference sequence). The V gene lost 6 bases and the J gene lost 5 bases, with 8 bases spanning the gap. CDR3 size: 12 residues. CDR3 in DNA: TGTGCCAGTAGCCTAAATTATCAGCCCCAGCATTTT. Protein: CASSLNYQPQHF.

The chain has TRBV28 and TRBJ2-1; D may be TRBD1 (6 bases). With 2 bases removed from V and 4 bases from J, the gap between germline ends came to 6 bases. The germline gives CDR1 MDHEN, CDR2 SYDVKM. There are 13 residues in the CDR3. CDR3 sequence reads: CASSLQGYNEQFF. The DNA of the CDR3 is TGTGCCAGCAGTTTACAGGGGTACAATGAGCAGTTCTTC.

The V and J genes are TRBV11-1 and TRBJ1-1; D remains ambiguous. The CDR3 is made up of 16 amino acids. CDR1 SGHAT and CDR2 FQDESV come from the germline V gene (reference sequence). Trimming left V 2 bases short and J 0 bases short, with 13 bases between. In DNA, the CDR3 is TGTGCCAGCAGCTTATCCGACATTATCATGAACACTGAAGCTTTCTTT. Its protein is CASSLSDIIMNTEAFF.

The V call is TRBV19, the J call TRBJ2-2; 8 nucleotides match TRBD1. Germline CDR1 and CDR2: LNHDA and SQIVND (reference sequence). This CDR3 spans 15 amino acids. Trimming cost V 9 bases and J 1 base; bases outside gene matches: 7. The CDR3 sequence: CASLPGQGNTGELFF. The CDR3 nucleotides are TGTGCCAGCCTCCCCGGACAGGGGAACACCGGGGAGCTGTTTTTT.

This chain connects TRBV5-8 to TRBJ2-5; D remains ambiguous. The CDR3 extends over 14 amino acids. The germline gives CDR1 SGHTS, CDR2 YDEGEE. Trimming removed 2 bases at V and 2 bases at J, with 10 bases between. In DNA form, the CDR3 reads TGTGCCAGCAGCTTTAAGGCGGATCAAGAGACCCAGTACTTC. It specifies CASSFKADQETQYF.

The CDR3 spells CAQERQTGDYGYTF. The CDR3 coding sequence is TGTGCCCAAGAACGACAGACGGGGGACTATGGCTACACCTTC. The chain links TRBV7-9 to TRBJ1-2; tentatively, D is TRBD1 (5 bases). Deletions cut 11 bases from V and 3 bases from J, with 19 bases between. In germline, CDR1 is SEHNR, CDR2 FQNEAQ (reference sequence). The CDR3 is 14 amino acids.

The chain couples TRBV27 to TRBJ2-2; D not resolved. The CDR3 is 16 residues long. The germline V and J ends were trimmed by 5 bases and 4 bases, with 17 bases remaining between them. Germline-derived CDR1 and CDR2 are MNHEY and SMNVEV (reference sequence). CDR3 region: CASSPPWAVGTGELFF. DNA for the CDR3: TGTGCCAGCAGTCCCCCTTGGGCCGTGGGCACCGGGGAGCTGTTTTTT.

The chain carries TRBV24-1 and TRBJ2-3, with D possibly TRBD1 on 6 matching bases. In germline, CDR1 is KGHDR, CDR2 SFDVKD. Trimming took 4 bases from V and 3 from J, leaving 16 bases between them. The CDR3 is 16 amino acids. The CDR3 DNA sequence: TGTGCCACCAGTGACCGGCGGCAGGGGTGGACAGATACGCAGTATTTT. It is translated as CATSDRRQGWTDTQYF.

CDR3 sequence: CASSFPSAGGGLYGYTF. The CDR3 DNA reads TGTGCCAGCAGTTTCCCCTCCGCTGGGGGGGGCCTCTATGGCTACACCTTC. The V and J genes are TRBV28 and TRBJ1-2; D might be TRBD1 (6 bases). Trimming removed 3 bases from V and 4 bases from J, with 21 bases in between. This CDR3 comprises 17 residues. The germline CDR1 and CDR2 sequences are MDHEN and SYDVKM.

This clone has just one count. This chain connects TRBV3-1 (or the pseudogene TRBV3-2) to TRBJ2-3; 10 nucleotides align to TRBD2. V shed 3 bases, J shed 2 bases, and the junction held 5 bases outside the gene matches. The CDR3 length is 16 residues. From germline, CDR1 is LGHDT and CDR2 YNNKEL (reference sequence). DNA of the CDR3: TGTGCCAGCAGCCAGAGGACTAGCGGTGTCACAGATACGCAGTATTTT. Protein sequence: CASSQRTSGVTDTQYF.

This clone has a handful of counts. The chain combines TRBV3-1 (or the pseudogene TRBV3-2) with TRBJ2-7; TRBD1 matches 7 bases. From germline, CDR1 is LGHDT and CDR2 YNNKEL (reference sequence). The CDR3 covers 15 residues. The ends lost 4 bases at V and 3 bases at J; junction bases unmatched: 9. The CDR3 is CASSPRDSYFYEQYF. Written as DNA, the CDR3 is TGTGCCAGCAGCCCCCGGGACAGTTACTTCTACGAGCAGTACTTC.

This chain connects TRBV7-9 to TRBJ2-2; TRBD1 aligns across 7 bases. The V and J ends lost 5 bases and 1 base, in that order; junction bases with no gene match: 16. Germline V lookup: CDR1 SEHNR, CDR2 FQNEAQ (reference sequence). The CDR3 length is 19 residues. The DNA of the CDR3 is TGTGCCAGCAGCCGACAGGGCCTGGAGAGAAAGAGGAACACCGGGGAGCTGTTTTTT. Its translation is CASSRQGLERKRNTGELFF.

Comment on this clone: Its ends do not fully match the called genes, so a read error is possible. The chain carries TRBV19 and TRBJ1-2; D gene ambiguous. In germline, CDR1 is LNHDA, CDR2 SQIVND (reference sequence). There are 13 residues in the CDR3. CDR3 DNA: TGTGCCAGTAGTCTGGGCGAGGACTACGGCTACACCTTC. Translated: CASSLGEDYGYTF.

CDR3 sequence reads: CASSPQPGGPDTQYF. DNA of the CDR3: TGTGCCAGCAGCCCCCAGCCCGGGGGACCAGATACGCAGTATTTT. The rearrangement uses TRBV14 and TRBJ2-3, with D tentatively TRBD2 (6 bases). In germline, CDR1 is SGHDN, CDR2 FVKESK. The length of the CDR3 is 15 residues. V lost 4 bases, J lost 4 bases, and 15 bases lay in between. The entire variable domain, with the rest obtained from reference TRBV14 and TRBJ2-3, is as follows: EAGVTQFPSHSVIEKGQTVTLRCDPISGHDNLYWYRRVMGKEIKFLLHFVKESKQDESGMPNNRFLAERTGGTYSTLKVQPAELEDSGVYFCASSPQPGGPDTQYFGPGTRLTVL.

The chain recombines TRBV5-1 with TRBJ1-6; a weak D match, TRBD1 (6 bases). The V gene lost 0 bases and the J gene lost 6 bases, with 13 bases spanning the gap. The CDR3 runs to 16 residues. Germline-derived CDR1 and CDR2 are SGHRS and YFSETQ. CDR3 in DNA: TGCGCCAGCAGCTTGGATCCAGGGGTTGGTAATTCACCCCTCCACTTT. Protein sequence: CASSLDPGVGNSPLHF.

The CDR3 is CASTTTGNTEAFF. The CDR3 region has the DNA TGTGCCAGCACCACGACAGGGAACACTGAAGCTTTCTTT. The rearrangement links TRBV12-3 or TRBV12-4 to TRBJ1-1; D may be TRBD1 (6 bases). The CDR3 length is 13 residues. Trimming cost V 7 bases and J 1 base, with 10 bases left between them.

The rearrangement joins TRBV11-2 to TRBJ1-2, with 9 bases matching TRBD1. CDR3 length: 13 residues. V dropped 4 bases and J dropped 7; count of bases not matched to a gene: 4. The V gene's germline CDR1 is SGHAT and CDR2 FQNNGV. This CDR3 reads CASSWGTGSGYTF. CDR3 DNA: TGTGCCAGCAGCTGGGGGACAGGGAGTGGCTACACCTTC.

This clone showed up just a few times. The gene calls are TRBV24-1 and TRBJ2-1; a possible D gene is TRBD1 (6 bases). The CDR3 extends over 13 amino acids. V was clipped by 1 base and J by 6 bases, with 6 bases between them. Germline CDR1 and CDR2: KGHDR and SFDVKD. CDR3 in DNA: TGTGCCACCAGTGATTTCAGGGGCAATGAGCAGTTCTTC. Translated: CATSDFRGNEQFF.

CDR3 nucleotide sequence: TGTGCCAGCAGCTTAGAAGGAGGAGGGCGGGAGACCCAGTACTTC. Translating it yields CASSLEGGGRETQYF. V and J are TRBV11-3 and TRBJ2-5; a possible D gene is TRBD2 (6 bases). From germline, CDR1 is SGHNT and CDR2 YENEEA. The CDR3 has 15 residues. The V end lost 0 bases, the J end lost 5 bases, and 13 bases lay between the germline ends.

The chain joins TRBV2 to TRBJ1-5; 7 bases agree with TRBD1. Germline CDR1 SNHLY, CDR2 FYNNEI. After removal of 2 bases from V and 2 bases from J, the junction contained 12 bases not matched to a gene. The CDR3 is made up of 18 amino acids. CDR3 bases: TGTGCCAGCAGTGAATTTAGACAGGGAACCTATGGCAATCAGCCCCAGCATTTT. Translating it yields CASSEFRQGTYGNQPQHF.

The table lists this clone with a few counts. The chain combines TRBV6-5 with TRBJ1-4, with D perhaps matching TRBD1 (6 bases). The CDR3 loop spans 15 amino acids. CDR1 is MNHEY, CDR2 SVGAGI, per germline. Trimming pared 0 bases from V and 4 bases from J, leaving 9 bases between. The CDR3 here is CASSYSQGLNEKLFF. In DNA, the CDR3 is TGTGCCAGCAGTTACTCACAGGGTCTTAATGAAAAACTGTTTTTT.

This clone has a single count. This sequence joins TRBV29-1 and TRBJ2-2; 7 bases are shared with TRBD1. J lost 6 bases, V lost 4 bases, and 8 bases had no gene match. This CDR3 contains 14 residues. Germline V gene sequence: CDR1 SQVTM, CDR2 ANQGSEA. The CDR3 DNA reads TGCAGCGTTGGTGGGCAGGGGGTTTCCGGGGAGCTGTTTTTT. Translation: CSVGGQGVSGELFF.

The gene calls are TRBV15 and TRBJ1-2; D unclear. CDR1 and CDR2 from the germline V gene are LNHNV and YYDKDF (reference sequence). With 0 bases removed from V and 4 bases from J, the gap between germline ends came to 6 bases. The CDR3 is 13 residues long. CDR3 region: CATSRDSLYGYTF. The CDR3, as DNA: TGTGCCACCAGCAGAGATTCTCTCTATGGCTACACCTTC.

This chain joins TRBV27 and TRBJ1-6; the D gene is possibly TRBD1 (5 bases). The CDR3 runs 15 residues. V gave up 0 bases and J gave up 4 bases, with 7 bases separating them. Germline CDR1 and CDR2: MNHEY and SMNVEV (reference sequence). The CDR3 here is CASSLSTVYNSPLHF. CDR3 in DNA: TGTGCCAGCAGTTTATCGACAGTTTATAATTCACCCCTCCACTTT.

The rearrangement links TRBV19 to TRBJ2-3, with a tentative D call TRBD1 (6 bases). The CDR3 runs to 15 residues. Trimming left V 3 bases short and J 1 base short, with 11 bases between. CDR1 is LNHDA, CDR2 SQIVND, per germline (reference sequence). DNA of the CDR3: TGTGCCAGTAGTATGAGGGGGTCCGGCACAGATACGCAGTATTTT. This codes for CASSMRGSGTDTQYF.

V usage is TRBV9 and J usage is TRBJ1-1; D might be TRBD1 (5 bases). Germline assignment: CDR1 SGDLS and CDR2 YYNGEE. CDR3 length: 15 residues. V gave up 0 bases and J gave up 4 bases, with 13 bases separating them. In nucleotides, the CDR3 is TGTGCCAGCAGCGTAGGGGAGGGAGGGGTCACTGAAGCTTTCTTT. Translation: CASSVGEGGVTEAFF.

J is TRBJ2-1 and V is TRBV19; 8 bases map to TRBD2. V was pared by 4 bases and J by 0 bases, with 2 bases of the junction left unmatched. The CDR3 is 15 amino acids. The germline CDR1 and CDR2 sequences are LNHDA and SQIVND (reference sequence). CDR3: CASSTGTSSYNEQFF. The CDR3 DNA reads TGTGCCAGTAGTACCGGGACTAGCTCCTACAATGAGCAGTTCTTC.

The V gene is TRBV6-6, the J gene TRBJ1-2, with unresolved D. The V and J ends lost 2 bases and 1 base respectively, with 8 bases between them. This CDR3 has 14 amino acids. CDR1 is MNHNY and CDR2 is SVGAGI in the germline V gene (reference sequence). CDR3 DNA sequence: TGTGCCAGCAGTTACGGGCCGGTTAACTATGGCTACACCTTC. This sequence encodes CASSYGPVNYGYTF.

This chain joins TRBV7-2 and TRBJ2-3; D gene uncertain. Trimming took 1 base from V and 5 from J, leaving 4 bases between them. Germline CDR1 SGHTA, CDR2 FQGNSA. CDR3 size: 12 residues. This CDR3 is CASSLGRDTQYF. Written as DNA, the CDR3 is TGTGCCAGCAGCTTAGGCAGAGATACGCAGTATTTT.

V gene TRBV28 combines with J gene TRBJ2-7; 8 bases fit TRBD2. This CDR3 spans 16 amino acids. Per the germline V gene, CDR1 is MDHEN and CDR2 is SYDVKM. V lost 2 bases to trimming and J lost 3 bases; unmatched junction nucleotides: 9. CDR3 nucleotides: TGTGCCAGCAGTTTAGCCATAGCGGGGTTACTCTACGAGCAGTACTTC. Residues: CASSLAIAGLLYEQYF.